This T cell receptor (beta chain) was retrieved from a study of tumor-infiltrating lymphocytes in primary liver carcinoma. Concerning this clonotype: Its antigen is unidentified. A much larger clone differs from this one at a single base, so this may be a read error.

Study conclusions and caveats: Researchers found tumor-adjacent and tumor-blood pairs overlapped less than tumor region pairs. Significantly greater top-250-clone fractions characterized tumors relative to blood (p = 0.039).

Germline assignment: CDR1 SQVTM and CDR2 ANQGSEA. The CDR3 totals 12 residues. Co-extracting RNA and DNA was done with roughly 17-32 mg of unsorted bulk tissue as input. All tumor specimens exceeded 75% viable tumor cells. TCR beta cDNA came from about 450 ng total RNA, primed with a constant-region primer. A slightly modified ARM-PCR protocol with three nested multiplex PCR rounds produced these TCR beta libraries. It was with TRBV1-TRBV30 forward primers and a C-beta reverse primer that the first two PCR rounds were run, at around 11 cycles each. One entry per CDR3 protein results from TCRdb running MiXCR on the multiplex PCR reads. The sample has about 99,000 distinct CDR3 sequences; more than 65% are singletons.

The specimen sequenced was liver tumor tissue from sampling region 5. The subset denotes: tumor region T5, tumor centre. The chain carries TRBV29-1 and TRBJ1-1; D gene uncertain. The TCR originated in an older woman with primary liver carcinoma and hepatitis B virus infection. CDR3 amino acids: CIQLSLNTEAFF. The DNA for the CDR3 is TGCATCCAACTTAGCCTGAACACTGAAGCTTTCTTT.